These 8 T cell receptor beta chains were sequenced from one sample in a study of control samples from healthy donors and cancer patients. Sequenced by immunoSEQ multiplex PCR; TCRdb stores in-frame clones only, minus some. The sample includes about 120,000 clones, around 88% seen only once; the top ten take 3.4%. Sequenced: blood. These receptors were collected from a man in his forties in good health.

The chain links TRBV14 to TRBJ1-1; D unresolved. CDR3 length: 15 amino acids. Germline V CDR1 and CDR2: SGHDN, FVKESK. V was pared by 2 bases and J by 2 bases, with 12 bases between. The DNA for the CDR3 is TGTGCCAGCAGCCAATCTAGACGGAGAAACACTGAAGCTTTCTTT. Protein: CASSQSRRRNTEAFF.

The chain carries TRBV19 and TRBJ1-1; D unresolved. Germline V gene sequence: CDR1 LNHDA, CDR2 SQIVND (reference sequence). The V gene lost 6 bases and the J gene lost 1 base, with 12 bases spanning the gap. This CDR3 spans 14 amino acids. Here the CDR3 DNA reads TGTGCCAGTAGCCCCACGGGCTCGAACACTGAAGCTTTCTTT. This translates into CASSPTGSNTEAFF.

The CDR3 loop is CAGSEALWGAATNEKLFF. CDR3 sequence (DNA): TGTGCGGGCAGTGAAGCGCTATGGGGGGCGGCAACTAATGAAAAACTGTTTTTT. The rearrangement joins TRBV6-1 to TRBJ1-4, with a tentative D call TRBD1 (6 bases). The CDR3 sequence is 18 residues long. Germline CDR1 MNHNS, CDR2 SASEGT.

The rearrangement links TRBV3-1 (or the pseudogene TRBV3-2) to TRBJ2-1; D gene uncertain. V was cut by 1 base and J by 2 bases, with 12 bases left in between. The CDR3 is 16 amino acids. Per germline, CDR1 LGHDT and CDR2 YNNKEL (reference sequence). CDR3 sequence reads: CASSQVLSRTYNEQFF. CDR3 sequence (DNA): TGTGCCAGCAGCCAAGTTCTTTCGAGAACCTACAATGAGCAGTTCTTC.

This chain's CDR3 is CASSTQGSTEAFF. CDR3 DNA sequence: TGTGCCAGCTCCACCCAGGGTTCCACTGAAGCTTTCTTT. This chain uses TRBV19 with TRBJ1-1, with a possible D match to TRBD1 (5 bases). Germline V gene sequence: CDR1 LNHDA, CDR2 SQIVND (reference sequence). The CDR3 length is 13 residues. Trimming took off 9 bases at V and 4 bases at J, with 15 bases between the two ends.

The chain couples TRBV27 to TRBJ2-1; D gene ambiguous. Germline V gives CDR1 MNHEY, CDR2 SMNVEV (reference sequence). Trimming shortened V by 2 bases and J by 0 bases, and 11 bases separated the two germline ends. The CDR3 is 16 residues long. CDR3 sequence (DNA): TGTGCCAGCAGTTTACGCAGGCCCAGCTCCTACAATGAGCAGTTCTTC. It is translated as CASSLRRPSSYNEQFF.

This sequence joins TRBV5-1 and TRBJ1-1; possible D gene TRBD1, 6 bases. The CDR3 totals 16 residues. V shed 4 bases and J shed 1 base, with 17 bases lying between them. The germline V gene encodes CDR1 SGHRS and CDR2 YFSETQ. The CDR3 reads CASSPLRGAGNTEAFF. As DNA, the CDR3 is TGCGCCAGCAGCCCCTTAAGGGGGGCAGGGAACACTGAAGCTTTCTTT.

This clone was counted once. DNA for the CDR3: TGTGCCAGCAGTAAGGGGGGACAGGGGGCGTACGGTACGCAGTATTTT. It translates to CASSKGGQGAYGTQYF. V usage is TRBV11-1 and J usage is TRBJ2-3, with 12 bases lining up with TRBD1. In germline, CDR1 is SGHAT, CDR2 FQDESV (reference sequence). The CDR3 length is 16 residues. J gave up 8 bases and V 6 bases, and 12 bases lay outside the gene matches.